What follows are 17 T cell receptor beta chains derived from one specimen sequenced in a study of T cell responses to AZD1222 COVID-19 vaccine. Assay: immunoSEQ multiplex PCR; the TCRdb copy retains only in-frame clones and omits some. The sample gives some 120,000 clones, about 90% of which show up once; 6% to 9% is in the top ten. The sample here was peripheral blood, taken 28 days after the second AZD1222 dose. These receptors all come from an adult who received the AZD1222 COVID-19 vaccine.

The V call is TRBV6-5, the J call TRBJ2-2; D is unresolved. Germline V gene lookup returns CDR1 MNHEY and CDR2 SVGAGI. CDR3 length: 12 residues. Trimming stripped 6 bases from V and 4 bases from J, with 6 bases between. CDR3 bases: TGTGCCAGCAGAACCCCCACCGGGGAGCTGTTTTTT. As protein: CASRTPTGELFF.

The gene calls are TRBV6-1 and TRBJ2-7; D gene unclear. V gave up 2 bases and J gave up 3 bases, with 11 bases separating them. This CDR3 region has 14 residues. Germline loops: CDR1 MNHNS, CDR2 SASEGT. This CDR3 reads CASSETGRNYEQYF. As DNA, the CDR3 is TGTGCCAGCAGTGAAACGGGCAGGAACTACGAGCAGTACTTC.

This chain uses TRBV16 with TRBJ2-7, with D perhaps assigned TRBD1 or TRBD2 (5 bases each). Germline assignment: CDR1 KGHSY and CDR2 FQNENV. The CDR3 runs 15 residues. The V end was cut by 4 bases, the J end by 2 bases, with 15 bases between. CDR3 loop: CASSLWDAATYEQYF. The CDR3 nucleotides read TGTGCCAGCAGCCTGTGGGACGCCGCAACCTACGAGCAGTACTTC.

The chain is built from TRBV5-1 and TRBJ1-6, with D tentatively TRBD1 (6 bases). This CDR3 comprises 16 residues. V lost 4 bases and J 6 bases, leaving 17 bases between the germline ends. In germline, CDR1 is SGHRS, CDR2 YFSETQ. The CDR3 here is CASSDEKQGFNSPLHF. CDR3 in DNA: TGCGCCAGCAGCGACGAGAAACAGGGATTTAATTCACCCCTCCACTTT.

The J gene is TRBJ1-6, the V gene TRBV5-6; D not resolved. The CDR3 has 15 residues. The germline V and J ends were trimmed by 1 base and 10 bases, with 15 bases remaining between them. Germline loops: CDR1 SGHDT, CDR2 YYEEEE. The CDR3 spells CASSLSRSRTSPLHF. In DNA form, the CDR3 reads TGTGCCAGCAGCTTGTCTCGTTCTAGGACGTCACCCCTCCACTTT.

The V gene is TRBV11-3, the J gene TRBJ2-7, with TRBD1 identical over 7 bases. The CDR3 extends over 13 amino acids. The J segment lost 2 bases and the V segment lost 5 bases, leaving 3 bases of the junction unmatched. Germline V gene data show CDR1 as SGHNT and CDR2 as YENEEA. The CDR3 spells CASSPGTAYEQYF. CDR3 nucleotides: TGTGCCAGCAGCCCCGGGACAGCCTACGAGCAGTACTTC.

This chain connects TRBV10-3 to TRBJ2-7; D is ambiguous. Trimming left V 6 bases short and J 3 bases short, with 15 bases between. The length of the CDR3 is 14 residues. Germline lookup yields CDR1 ENHRY and CDR2 SYGVKD. CDR3 region: CAISSGSPVYEQYF. The CDR3 DNA follows: TGTGCCATCAGCTCAGGTTCCCCGGTCTACGAGCAGTACTTC.

The gene calls are TRBV11-3 and TRBJ2-1, with D possibly matching TRBD2 (5 bases). V was clipped by 0 bases and J by 10 bases, with 10 bases between them. The CDR3 spans 13 residues. Germline CDR1 reads SGHNT; CDR2 reads YENEEA. CDR3 coding DNA: TGTGCCAGCAGCTTAGAAGAGCCGGGGGAGCAGTTCTTC. Translated: CASSLEEPGEQFF.

The chain links TRBV10-3 to TRBJ2-7, with 11 positions matching TRBD1. CDR1 ENHRY and CDR2 SYGVKD come from the germline V gene. V was clipped by 5 bases and J by 5 bases; unmatched bases: 5. The CDR3 sequence is 14 residues long. CDR3 sequence reads: CAISPGQGGDEQYF. The CDR3 nucleotides read TGTGCCATCAGTCCGGGACAGGGGGGTGACGAGCAGTACTTC.

A remark on this clone: Its ends do not fully match the called genes, so a read error is possible. The gene calls are TRBV7-7 and TRBJ2-2; TRBD1 aligns across 9 bases. The germline V gene encodes CDR1 SSHAT and CDR2 FNYEAQ (reference sequence). The CDR3 runs to 17 residues. The CDR3 nucleotides read TGTGCTAGCAGCCCGGAGGACGGGACAGGGAAGGTCGGGGAGCTGTTTTTT. Its translation is CASSPEDGTGKVGELFF.

The genes are TRBV6-6 and TRBJ1-2; no clear D. The V and J ends lost 7 bases and 3 bases respectively, with 6 bases between them. Per germline, CDR1 MNHNY and CDR2 SVGAGI (reference sequence). The CDR3 length is 11 residues. In DNA, the CDR3 is TGTGCCAGCACGCTCTACTATGGCTACACCTTC. This translates into CASTLYYGYTF.

The chain joins TRBV5-8 to TRBJ2-1; tentative D call: TRBD2 (5 bases). From germline, CDR1 is SGHTS and CDR2 YDEGEE. This CDR3 has 12 residues. Trimming removed 0 bases from V and 10 bases from J, with 8 bases in between. The CDR3 bases are TGTGCCAGCAGCTTGGCGCGGGTGGAGCAGTTCTTC. Protein: CASSLARVEQFF.

This clone is a singleton in its sample. The rearrangement joins TRBV18 to TRBJ1-1; D not resolved. Germline loops: CDR1 KGHSH, CDR2 LQKENI. The CDR3 has 14 amino acids. The V and J ends lost 2 bases and 1 base respectively, with 8 bases between them. CDR3 DNA: TGTGCCAGCTCACCAGGGGTCCGGAACACTGAAGCTTTCTTT. Its translation: CASSPGVRNTEAFF.

This chain uses TRBV28 with TRBJ2-1; TRBD2 matches 12 bases. The junction had 11 bases not matched to a gene; V was cut back by 7 bases and J by 7 bases. Per germline, CDR1 MDHEN and CDR2 SYDVKM. This CDR3 region has 16 residues. CDR3 residues: CASTQRASGRGNEQFF. CDR3 nucleotide sequence: TGTGCCAGCACTCAACGGGCTAGCGGGAGGGGAAATGAGCAGTTCTTC.

The chain joins TRBV28 to TRBJ1-2; TRBD1 matches 7 bases. Trimming cost V 3 bases and J 3 bases; bases outside gene matches: 4. CDR1 MDHEN and CDR2 SYDVKM come from the germline V gene. The CDR3 spans 14 residues. CDR3 sequence (DNA): TGTGCCAGCAGTTTCCGGGGGACAGACTATGGCTACACCTTC. Protein product: CASSFRGTDYGYTF.

In this sample, this clone turned up once. The V gene is TRBV18, the J gene TRBJ1-2; the match to TRBD1 covers 9 bases. The junction had 1 base not matched to a gene; V was cut back by 3 bases and J by 2 bases. CDR1 KGHSH and CDR2 LQKENI come from the germline V gene. The CDR3 consists of 14 residues. CDR3 nucleotides: TGTGCCAGCTCACCCGGGACAGGGAACTATGGCTACACCTTC. Its protein product is CASSPGTGNYGYTF. Supplemented by reference TRBV18 and TRBJ1-2, the full variable domain reads NAGVMQNPRHLVRRRGQEARLRCSPMKGHSHVYWYRQLPEEGLKFMVYLQKENIIDESGMPKERFSAEFPKEGPSILRIQQVVRGDSAAYFCASSPGTGNYGYTFGSGTRLTVV.

The chain recombines TRBV28 with TRBJ2-5, with D perhaps matching TRBD1 (5 bases). Trimming pared 6 bases from V and 3 bases from J, leaving 5 bases between. There are 11 residues in the CDR3. The germline V gene encodes CDR1 MDHEN and CDR2 SYDVKM. The CDR3 DNA is TGTGCCAGCAGCAGGGAAGAGACCCAGTACTTC. This gives the protein CASSREETQYF. The whole variable domain, remainder taken from reference TRBV28 and TRBJ2-5, is DVKVTQSSRYLVKRTGEKVFLECVQDMDHENMFWYRQDPGLGLRLIYFSYDVKMKEKGDIPEGYSVSREKKERFSLILESASTNQTSMYLCASSREETQYFGPGTRLLVL.